This T cell receptor (beta chain) originates from a study of shared T cell receptors in the human thymus. Libraries were prepared by immunoSEQ multiplex PCR; TCRdb keeps only in-frame clonotypes and omits some of them. Of approximately 760,000 clones listed, 80% to 90% are singletons. This clone was counted a few times. V lost 5 bases and J lost 6; bases outside the gene matches: 8. The germline V gene has CDR1 MNHNS and CDR2 SASEGT. The CDR3 loop spans 14 amino acids. In addition, the sample was reused for a study of human thymus T cells.

Material for sequencing was thymocytes. This sequence was found in a girl in the first two years of life with a congenital heart defect. The chain couples TRBV6-1 to TRBJ1-1; 8 nucleotides agree with TRBD1. CDR3 amino acids: CASSPPSGGPEAFF. The CDR3 region has the DNA TGTGCCAGCAGTCCCCCTTCAGGGGGCCCTGAAGCTTTCTTT.